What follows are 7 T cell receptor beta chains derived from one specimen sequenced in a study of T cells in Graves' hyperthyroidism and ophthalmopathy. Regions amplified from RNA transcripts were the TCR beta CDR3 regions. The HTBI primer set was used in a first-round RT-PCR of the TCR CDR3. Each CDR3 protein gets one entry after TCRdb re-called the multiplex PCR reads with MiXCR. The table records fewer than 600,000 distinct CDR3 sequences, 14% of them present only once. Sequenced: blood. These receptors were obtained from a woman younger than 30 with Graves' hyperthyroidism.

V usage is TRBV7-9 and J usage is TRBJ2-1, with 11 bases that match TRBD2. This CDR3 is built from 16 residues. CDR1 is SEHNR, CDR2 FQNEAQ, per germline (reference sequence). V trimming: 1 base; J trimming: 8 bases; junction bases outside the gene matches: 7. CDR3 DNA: TGTGCCAGCAGCTTAGTTTTAGCGGGAGGGGTCGATGAGCAGTTCTTC. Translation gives CASSLVLAGGVDEQFF.

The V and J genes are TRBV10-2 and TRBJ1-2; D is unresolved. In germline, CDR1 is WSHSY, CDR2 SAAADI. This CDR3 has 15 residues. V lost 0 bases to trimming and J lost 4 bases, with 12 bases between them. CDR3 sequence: CASSESSGSFYGYTF. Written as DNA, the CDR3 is TGCGCCAGCAGTGAGTCCTCGGGCAGCTTCTATGGCTACACCTTC.

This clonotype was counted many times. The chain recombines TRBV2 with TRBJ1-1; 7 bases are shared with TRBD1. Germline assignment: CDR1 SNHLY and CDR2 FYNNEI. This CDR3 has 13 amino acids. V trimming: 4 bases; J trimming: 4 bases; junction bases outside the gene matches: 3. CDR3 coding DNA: TGTGCCAGCAGTGCACAGGGGCCCACTGAAGCTTTCTTT. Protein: CASSAQGPTEAFF. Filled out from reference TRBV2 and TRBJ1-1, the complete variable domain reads EPEVTQTPSHQVTQMGQEVILRCVPISNHLYFYWYRQILGQKVEFLVSFYNNEISEKSEIFDDQFSVERPDGSNFTLKIRSTKLEDSAMYFCASSAQGPTEAFFGQGTRLTVV.

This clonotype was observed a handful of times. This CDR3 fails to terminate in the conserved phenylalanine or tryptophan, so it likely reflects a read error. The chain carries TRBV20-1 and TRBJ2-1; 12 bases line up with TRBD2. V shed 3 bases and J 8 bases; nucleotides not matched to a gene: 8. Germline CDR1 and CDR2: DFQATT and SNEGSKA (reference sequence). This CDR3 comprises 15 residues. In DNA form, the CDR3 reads TGCAGTGCTAGGGAACTAGCGGGAGGACCCCATGAGCAGTTCCTC. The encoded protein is CSARELAGGPHEQFL.

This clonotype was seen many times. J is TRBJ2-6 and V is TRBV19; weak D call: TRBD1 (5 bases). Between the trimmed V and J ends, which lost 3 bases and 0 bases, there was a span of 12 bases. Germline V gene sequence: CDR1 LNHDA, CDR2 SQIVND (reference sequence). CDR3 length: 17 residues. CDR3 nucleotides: TGTGCCAGTAGTATTGGTACAGGACCCTCTGGGGCCAACGTCCTGACTTTC. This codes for CASSIGTGPSGANVLTF.

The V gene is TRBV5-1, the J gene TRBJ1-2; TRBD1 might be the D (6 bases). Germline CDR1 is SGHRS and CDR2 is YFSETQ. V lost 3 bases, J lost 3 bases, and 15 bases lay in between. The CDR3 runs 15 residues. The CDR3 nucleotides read TGCGCCAGCAGCTCGGTCCCGGACAGCTACTATGGCTACACCTTC. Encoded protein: CASSSVPDSYYGYTF.

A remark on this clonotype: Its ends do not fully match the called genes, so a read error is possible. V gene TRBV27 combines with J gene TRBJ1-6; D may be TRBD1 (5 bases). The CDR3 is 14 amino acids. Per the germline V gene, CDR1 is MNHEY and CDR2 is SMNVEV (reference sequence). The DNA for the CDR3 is TGTGCCTGCAGTTCACCAGGGCAGAATTCACCCCTCCACTTT. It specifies CACSSPGQNSPLHF.